The 2 T cell receptor beta chains listed next were all sequenced from one sample in a study of blood T cells in healthy people across ages. A second PCR, run for roughly 7 to 12 cycles, used a sample-barcoded 5' primer plus a J-beta primer mix. TCRdb used MiXCR to reprocess the 5' RACE reads, holding one entry per CDR3 protein. The table records over 500,000 distinct CDR3 sequences, 45% to 60% of them present only once. Sequenced input: blood. These receptors all stem from a woman aged 80 or older in good health.

This rearrangement joins TRBV29-1 to TRBJ2-7; 9 nucleotides align to TRBD2. Unmatched junction bases numbered 8, after V lost 7 bases and J lost 7 bases. There are 12 residues in the CDR3. The germline V gene has CDR1 SQVTM and CDR2 ANQGSEA. The CDR3 nucleotides are TGCAGCGGAAGCGGGGGGTACAATGAGCAGTACTTC. It translates to CSGSGGYNEQYF.

Comments on this clonotype: At one end the junction does not follow the germline gene, possibly because of a read error. The chain has TRBV28 and TRBJ2-3, with 9 positions matching TRBD1. CDR3 length: 14 residues. Germline values: CDR1 MDHEN, CDR2 SYDVKM. This CDR3 reads CASRETGGADTQYF. CDR3 sequence (DNA): TGTGCCAGCAGGGAAACAGGGGGCGCAGATACACAGTATTTT.